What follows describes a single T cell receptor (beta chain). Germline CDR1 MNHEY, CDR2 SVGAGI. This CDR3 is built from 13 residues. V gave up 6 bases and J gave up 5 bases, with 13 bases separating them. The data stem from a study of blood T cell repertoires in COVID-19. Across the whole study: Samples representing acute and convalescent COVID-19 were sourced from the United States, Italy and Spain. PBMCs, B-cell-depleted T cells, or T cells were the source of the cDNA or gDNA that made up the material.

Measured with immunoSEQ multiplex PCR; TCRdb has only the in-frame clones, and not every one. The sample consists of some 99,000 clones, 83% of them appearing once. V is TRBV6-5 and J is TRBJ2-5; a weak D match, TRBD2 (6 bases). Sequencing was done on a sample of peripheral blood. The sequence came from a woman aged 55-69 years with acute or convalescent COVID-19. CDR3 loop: CASSAGWPETQYF. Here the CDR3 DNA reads TGTGCCAGCAGCGCGGGGTGGCCGGAGACCCAGTACTTC.